Each of the 31 T cell receptor beta chains below was sequenced from the same sample in a study of T cell clonotyping in hematopoietic cell transplantation. The assay was immunoSEQ multiplex PCR, and TCRdb's table has in-frame clones only and misses some. Here the sample spans 45,000 to 60,000 clones, around 84% being singletons. Time point: recipient sample about 28 days before transplant, after cytoreduction. The sequenced sample was peripheral blood mononuclear cells, obtained before stem cell transplant. Receptor source: a man between 60 and 75 years old with biphenotypic leukemia. Some clones in this sample may be carry-over from other donors' samples.

The chain employs TRBV7-2 and TRBJ1-5; D perhaps matches TRBD1 (5 bases). From germline, CDR1 is SGHTA and CDR2 FQGNSA. The V end lost 3 bases, the J end lost 7 bases, and 10 bases lay between the germline ends. This CDR3 is built from 13 residues. CDR3 sequence reads: CASSLAWDQPQHF. In DNA form, the CDR3 reads TGTGCCAGCAGCTTGGCGTGGGACCAGCCCCAGCATTTT.

This clone is a singleton in its sample. The J gene is TRBJ2-5, the V gene TRBV2; 8 bases line up with TRBD2. Germline V gene sequence: CDR1 SNHLY, CDR2 FYNNEI. This CDR3 region has 16 residues. V was clipped by 6 bases and J by 2 bases; unmatched bases: 11. CDR3 in DNA: TGTGCCAGCAGCCCCGGATTAGCGGGGAAACAAGAGACCCAGTACTTC. Residues: CASSPGLAGKQETQYF. The full variable domain, with the rest looked up from reference TRBV2 and TRBJ2-5, is EPEVTQTPSHQVTQMGQEVILRCVPISNHLYFYWYRQILGQKVEFLVSFYNNEISEKSEIFDDQFSVERPDGSNFTLKIRSTKLEDSAMYFCASSPGLAGKQETQYFGPGTRLLVL.

The CDR3 DNA sequence: TGCGCCAGCAGCCAACTAATACAGTCGGATCAGCCCCAGCATTTT. Its protein product is CASSQLIQSDQPQHF. The chain has TRBV4-1 and TRBJ1-5; D ambiguous. This CDR3 has 15 residues. Deletions cut 2 bases from V and 5 bases from J, with 13 bases between. CDR1 is MGHRA, CDR2 YSYEKL, per germline.

V usage is TRBV7-2 and J usage is TRBJ2-7, with 7 bases fitting TRBD2. V lost 0 bases, J lost 5 bases, and 7 bases stayed unmatched. Germline values: CDR1 SGHTA, CDR2 FQGNSA. The CDR3 loop spans 15 amino acids. The CDR3 region has the DNA TGTGCCAGCAGCTTAGCGGGAGGGCCTTTCAACGAGCAGTACTTC. Its protein product is CASSLAGGPFNEQYF.

The rearrangement links TRBV20-1 to TRBJ2-7; D remains unclear. This CDR3 is 11 amino acids long. Germline CDR1 is DFQATT and CDR2 is SNEGSKA (reference sequence). Trimming pared 6 bases from V and 3 bases from J, leaving 9 bases between. CDR3 region: CSAPKDYEQYF. DNA for the CDR3: TGCAGTGCCCCTAAAGACTACGAGCAGTACTTC.

The chain couples TRBV25-1 to TRBJ2-2; TRBD2 matches 7 bases. The CDR3 is made up of 14 amino acids. Per the germline V gene, CDR1 is MGHDK and CDR2 is SYGVNS. The trim removed 8 bases at V and 5 bases at J, leaving 8 bases unmatched. DNA of the CDR3: TGTGCCAGCCAGCCTAGCGGAGGGACCGGGGAGCTGTTTTTT. This codes for CASQPSGGTGELFF.

In DNA, the CDR3 is TGTGCCAGCGGGACAGGGGGCTACGAGCAGTACTTC. Its translation is CASGTGGYEQYF. The chain joins TRBV9 to TRBJ2-7; 11 bases line up with TRBD1. Looked up from germline, CDR1 is SGDLS and CDR2 is YYNGEE. V shed 7 bases, J shed 3 bases, and the junction held 0 bases outside the gene matches. CDR3 length: 12 amino acids. The variable domain in full, completed from reference TRBV9 and TRBJ2-7, reads DSGVTQTPKHLITATGQRVTLRCSPRSGDLSVYWYQQSLDQGLQFLIQYYNGEERAKGNILERFSAQQFPDLHSELNLSSLELGDSALYFCASGTGGYEQYFGPGTRLTVT.

This sequence joins TRBV15 and TRBJ1-1, with TRBD1 matching 11 bases. Per germline, CDR1 LNHNV and CDR2 YYDKDF (reference sequence). Unmatched junction bases numbered 1, after V lost 11 bases and J lost 2 bases. This CDR3 has 12 amino acids. The CDR3 region is CAGQGANTEAFF. CDR3 nucleotides: TGTGCCGGACAGGGGGCAAACACTGAAGCTTTCTTT.

This clone came up once. This chain uses TRBV5-6 with TRBJ1-1; D is possibly TRBD1 (5 bases). Germline V gene sequence: CDR1 SGHDT, CDR2 YYEEEE. V dropped 6 bases and J dropped 4 bases, with 19 bases sitting between them. This CDR3 has 15 amino acids. This CDR3 is CASTYISGAGTEAFF. The DNA of the CDR3 is TGTGCCAGCACCTATATCTCCGGGGCGGGCACTGAAGCTTTCTTT.

The genes are TRBV25-1 and TRBJ1-5; D is ambiguous. This CDR3 is 13 amino acids long. The V end was cut by 4 bases, the J end by 5 bases, with 9 bases between. Germline CDR1 reads MGHDK; CDR2 reads SYGVNS. The CDR3 DNA follows: TGTGCCAGCAGTGCAAACAAGGATCAGCCCCAGCATTTT. Protein: CASSANKDQPQHF.

This chain joins TRBV30 and TRBJ1-5, with D possibly being TRBD1 (5 bases). The CDR3 loop spans 14 amino acids. Germline CDR1 GTSNPN, CDR2 SVGIG (reference sequence). Deletions cut 1 base from V and 4 bases from J, with 11 bases between. In DNA, the CDR3 is TGTGCCTGGAGTGCAGGGTATGGAAATCAGCCCCAGCATTTT. This gives the protein CAWSAGYGNQPQHF.

This chain connects TRBV9 to TRBJ1-1; D gene ambiguous. The CDR3 contains 14 residues. Germline V CDR1 and CDR2: SGDLS, YYNGEE. The V end was cut by 2 bases, the J end by 10 bases, with 18 bases between. In DNA form, the CDR3 reads TGTGCCAGCAGCGTCACAGCCCAGGACTACCGAGCTTTCTTT. This codes for CASSVTAQDYRAFF.

The sample holds one count of this clone. The rearrangement uses TRBV6-1 and TRBJ1-2; D may be TRBD1 (5 bases). The CDR3 contains 14 residues. Trimming took 4 bases from V and 7 from J, leaving 16 bases between them. The germline V gene encodes CDR1 MNHNS and CDR2 SASEGT. The CDR3 reads CASSGSLGLSGYTF. The CDR3 DNA follows: TGTGCCAGCAGTGGTAGCCTGGGGCTTTCTGGCTACACCTTC.

The rearrangement uses TRBV6-6 and TRBJ1-1; 9 positions agree with TRBD1. From germline, CDR1 is MNHNY and CDR2 SVGAGI (reference sequence). The CDR3 loop spans 15 amino acids. V lost 4 bases, J lost 5 bases, and 8 bases stayed unmatched. Here the CDR3 reads CASSSPGQGGTEAFF. DNA for the CDR3: TGTGCCAGCAGTTCTCCGGGACAGGGTGGAACTGAAGCTTTCTTT.

V is TRBV10-3 and J is TRBJ2-2; 7 bases are a match to TRBD1. Germline CDR1 ENHRY, CDR2 SYGVKD. The junction had 5 bases not matched to a gene; V was cut back by 10 bases and J by 3 bases. The CDR3 is 13 amino acids. The CDR3 spells CATRTGDTGELFF. CDR3 nucleotide sequence: TGTGCCACCAGGACAGGCGACACCGGGGAGCTGTTTTTT.

In this sample, this clone turned up a few times. V and J are TRBV5-1 and TRBJ2-3, with D maybe TRBD2 (7 bases). CDR3 length: 14 amino acids. V lost 2 bases and J 5 bases, leaving 12 bases between the germline ends. CDR1 is SGHRS, CDR2 YFSETQ, per germline. In DNA, the CDR3 is TGCGCCAGCAGCTTCGGGGGGCGCGGAGATACGCAGTATTTT. Its protein product is CASSFGGRGDTQYF.

The chain uses TRBV6-5 and TRBJ2-7; 11 nucleotides line up with TRBD2. CDR1 MNHEY and CDR2 SVGAGI come from the germline V gene. This CDR3 region has 14 residues. V lost 7 bases and J lost 1; bases outside the gene matches: 3. The CDR3: CASNLAGGSYEQYF. The CDR3 region has the DNA TGTGCCAGCAACTTAGCGGGAGGGTCCTACGAGCAGTACTTC.

This clone occurred a few times. The V gene is TRBV6-1, the J gene TRBJ1-2, with 7 bases identical to TRBD1. J was trimmed by 5 bases and V by 5 bases; bases with no gene match: 11. This CDR3 spans 15 amino acids. The V gene's germline CDR1 is MNHNS and CDR2 SASEGT. DNA for the CDR3: TGTGCCAGCAGTTTATCGACAGGGCTTGGGTATGGCTACACCTTC. Translated: CASSLSTGLGYGYTF.

This chain links TRBV5-1 with TRBJ2-2; D is unclear. The V gene's germline CDR1 is SGHRS and CDR2 YFSETQ. V lost 7 bases, J lost 5 bases, and 15 bases lay in between. This CDR3 is built from 14 residues. Here the CDR3 reads CASCYGVETGELFF. DNA for the CDR3: TGCGCCAGCTGCTATGGGGTGGAGACCGGGGAGCTGTTTTTT.

The CDR3 loop reads CAISPGQGREKLFF. The CDR3 nucleotides are TGTGCCATCAGCCCGGGACAGGGTAGAGAAAAACTGTTTTTT. This chain links TRBV10-3 with TRBJ1-4; TRBD1 matches at 9 bases. Germline CDR1 ENHRY, CDR2 SYGVKD. This CDR3 is 14 amino acids long. The junction had 7 bases not matched to a gene; V was cut back by 6 bases and J by 8 bases.

The rearrangement links TRBV27 to TRBJ2-2, with TRBD1 as a possible D gene (5 bases). CDR3 length equals 15 residues. Trimming removed 1 base at V and 3 bases at J, with 9 bases between. Germline assignment: CDR1 MNHEY and CDR2 SMNVEV (reference sequence). CDR3 in DNA: TGTGCCAGCAGTTTATTTTCCAGGGACACCGGGGAGCTGTTTTTT. It codes for CASSLFSRDTGELFF.

This clone appeared once. The CDR3 region has the DNA TGCGCCAGCAGTGAGTCCACGAGCACCGGGGAGCTGTTTTTT. Translated: CASSESTSTGELFF. The chain employs TRBV10-1 and TRBJ2-2; the D is unclear. The V gene lost 0 bases and the J gene lost 4 bases, with 6 bases spanning the gap. This CDR3 spans 14 amino acids. Germline CDR1 and CDR2: WNHNN and SYGVQD (reference sequence).

J is TRBJ1-4 and V is TRBV7-9; D gene unclear. The germline gives CDR1 SEHNR, CDR2 FQNEAQ (reference sequence). Between the trimmed V and J ends, which lost 3 bases and 0 bases, there was a span of 5 bases. The length of the CDR3 is 14 residues. The DNA of the CDR3 is TGTGCCAGCAGCTTCTCTGCAACTAATGAAAAACTGTTTTTT. Encoded protein: CASSFSATNEKLFF.

V is TRBV7-2 and J is TRBJ2-7, with 10 bases identical to TRBD1. CDR3 length: 14 amino acids. V lost 4 bases and J lost 7; bases outside the gene matches: 7. Per the germline V gene, CDR1 is SGHTA and CDR2 is FQGNSA. CDR3 region: CASSSRQGAREQYF. CDR3 in DNA: TGTGCCAGCAGCTCCCGACAGGGGGCGAGAGAGCAGTACTTC.

V is TRBV19 and J is TRBJ1-5; the match to TRBD1 covers 8 bases. Trimming at V came to 8 bases and at J to 7 bases, leaving 22 bases not matched to a gene. Looked up from germline, CDR1 is LNHDA and CDR2 is SQIVND (reference sequence). The CDR3 consists of 18 residues. The CDR3 DNA sequence: TGTGCCAGTGCCCTACAGGGGGGGATGGAGGACCTTGGGCAGCCCCAGCATTTT. It specifies CASALQGGMEDLGQPQHF.

This clone was recorded once. The J gene is TRBJ2-5, the V gene TRBV9, with a tentative D call TRBD1 (6 bases). From germline, CDR1 is SGDLS and CDR2 YYNGEE. V was cut by 6 bases and J by 4 bases, with 19 bases left in between. The CDR3 consists of 15 residues. This chain's CDR3 is CASTTTTGWGETQYF. The CDR3, as DNA: TGTGCCAGCACCACTACGACAGGTTGGGGAGAGACCCAGTACTTC. Using reference TRBV9 and TRBJ2-5 for the parts outside the CDR3, the full variable domain is DSGVTQTPKHLITATGQRVTLRCSPRSGDLSVYWYQQSLDQGLQFLIQYYNGEERAKGNILERFSAQQFPDLHSELNLSSLELGDSALYFCASTTTTGWGETQYFGPGTRLLVL.

The chain is built from TRBV6-1 and TRBJ1-1; D is ambiguous. This CDR3 is 11 amino acids long. Trimming cost V 4 bases and J 5 bases, with 5 bases left between them. CDR1 and CDR2 from the germline V gene are MNHNS and SASEGT. CDR3: CASSAGTEAFF. The CDR3 DNA is TGTGCCAGCAGTGCGGGGACTGAAGCTTTCTTT.

The rearrangement links TRBV30 to TRBJ2-6; D tentatively reads TRBD1 or TRBD2 (5 bases each). Per germline, CDR1 GTSNPN and CDR2 SVGIG (reference sequence). Between the trimmed V and J ends, which lost 1 base and 0 bases, there was a span of 10 bases. The CDR3 contains 16 residues. CDR3 sequence (DNA): TGTGCCTGGAGTGGGGCGAGGGGCTCTGGGGCCAACGTCCTGACTTTC. Amino acids: CAWSGARGSGANVLTF.

The chain carries TRBV5-1 and TRBJ2-7; no clear D. Germline lookup yields CDR1 SGHRS and CDR2 YFSETQ. Trimming left V 0 bases short and J 4 bases short, with 5 bases between. The CDR3 spans 12 residues. This CDR3 is CASSLAPYEQYF. The CDR3 DNA sequence: TGCGCCAGCAGCTTGGCTCCTTACGAGCAGTACTTC.

This rearrangement joins TRBV29-1 to TRBJ2-1; D ambiguous. Germline CDR1 is SQVTM and CDR2 is ANQGSEA. Trimming shortened V by 2 bases and J by 5 bases, and 7 bases separated the two germline ends. The CDR3 has 12 amino acids. CDR3: CSVEIQNNEQFF. The CDR3 DNA is TGCAGCGTTGAAATACAGAACAATGAGCAGTTCTTC.

The rearrangement links TRBV4-1 to TRBJ2-4, with 8 bases fitting TRBD2. V lost 4 bases and J lost 1; bases outside the gene matches: 6. Per germline, CDR1 MGHRA and CDR2 YSYEKL. The CDR3 runs to 16 residues. DNA of the CDR3: TGCGCCAGCAGCCGACAGCGGGAGATGGCCAAAAACATTCAGTACTTC. It is translated as CASSRQREMAKNIQYF.